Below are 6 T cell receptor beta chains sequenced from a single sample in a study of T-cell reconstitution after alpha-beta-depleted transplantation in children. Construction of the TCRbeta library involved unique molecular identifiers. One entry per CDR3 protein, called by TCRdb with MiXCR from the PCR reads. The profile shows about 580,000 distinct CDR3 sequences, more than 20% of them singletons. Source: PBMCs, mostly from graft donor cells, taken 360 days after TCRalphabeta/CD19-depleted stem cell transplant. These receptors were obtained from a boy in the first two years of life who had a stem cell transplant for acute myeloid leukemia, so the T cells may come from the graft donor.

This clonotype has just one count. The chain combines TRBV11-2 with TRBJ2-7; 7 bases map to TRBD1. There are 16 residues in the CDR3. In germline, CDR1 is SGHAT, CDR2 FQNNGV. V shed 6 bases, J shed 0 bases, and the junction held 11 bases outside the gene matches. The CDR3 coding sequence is TGTGCCAGCAGAAAAGGAGACAGGGTAAGCTCCTACGAGCAGTACGTC. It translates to CASRKGDRVSSYEQYV.

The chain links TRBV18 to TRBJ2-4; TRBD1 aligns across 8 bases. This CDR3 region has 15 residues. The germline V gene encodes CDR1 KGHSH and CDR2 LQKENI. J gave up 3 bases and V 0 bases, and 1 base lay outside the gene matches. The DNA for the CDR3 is TGTGCCAGCTCACCACCGGGACAGGTCAAAAACATTCAGTACTTC. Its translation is CASSPPGQVKNIQYF.

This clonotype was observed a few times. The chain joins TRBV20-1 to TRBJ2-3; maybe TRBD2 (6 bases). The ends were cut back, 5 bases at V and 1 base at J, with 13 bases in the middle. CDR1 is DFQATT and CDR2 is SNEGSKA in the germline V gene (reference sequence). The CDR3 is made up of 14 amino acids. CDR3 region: CSARPAGRTDTQYF. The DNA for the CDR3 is TGCAGTGCTCGCCCAGCGGGCCGCACAGATACGCAGTATTTT.

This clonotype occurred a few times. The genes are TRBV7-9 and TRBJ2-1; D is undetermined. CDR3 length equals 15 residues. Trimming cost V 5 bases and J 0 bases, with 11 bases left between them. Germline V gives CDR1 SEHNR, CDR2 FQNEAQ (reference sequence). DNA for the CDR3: TGTGCCAGCAGCGCGCGACAATCCTCCTACAATGAGCAGTTCTTC. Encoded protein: CASSARQSSYNEQFF.

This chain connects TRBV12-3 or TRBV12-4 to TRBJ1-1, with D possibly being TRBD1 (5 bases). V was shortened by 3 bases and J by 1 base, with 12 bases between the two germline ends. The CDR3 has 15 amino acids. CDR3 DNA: TGTGCCAGCAGTTTTCCGGGGCGGGGGAACACTGAAGCTTTCTTT. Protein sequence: CASSFPGRGNTEAFF.

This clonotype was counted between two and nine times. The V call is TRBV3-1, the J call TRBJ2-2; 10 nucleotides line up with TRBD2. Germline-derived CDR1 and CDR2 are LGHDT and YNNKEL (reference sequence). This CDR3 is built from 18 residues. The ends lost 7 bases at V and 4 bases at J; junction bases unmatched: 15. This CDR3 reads CASNGPGTSVRGTGELFF. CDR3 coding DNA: TGTGCCAGCAACGGGCCGGGGACTAGCGTAAGGGGCACCGGGGAGCTGTTTTTT.